This T cell receptor (beta chain) was profiled in a study of cytomegalovirus exposure and HLA in healthy donors. The CDR3 is 16 residues long. V was pared by 4 bases and J by 4 bases, with 7 bases of the junction left unmatched. Looked up from germline, CDR1 is MNHEY and CDR2 is SVGAGI. This PCR relied on a set of 60 Vbeta primers and 13 Jbeta primers. Generated by immunoSEQ multiplex PCR, the TCRdb table keeps only in-frame clones and is missing some. The sample records 42,000 or so clones, approximately 52% being singletons. V gene TRBV6-5 combines with J gene TRBJ1-5; 10 bases map to TRBD1. The sequence was collected from a human donor in good health. The sample comprised PBMCs. The CDR3 loop reads CASSSSRDRGNQPQHF. CDR3 nucleotides: TGTGCCAGCAGTTCCTCCCGGGACAGGGGAAATCAGCCCCAGCATTTT.